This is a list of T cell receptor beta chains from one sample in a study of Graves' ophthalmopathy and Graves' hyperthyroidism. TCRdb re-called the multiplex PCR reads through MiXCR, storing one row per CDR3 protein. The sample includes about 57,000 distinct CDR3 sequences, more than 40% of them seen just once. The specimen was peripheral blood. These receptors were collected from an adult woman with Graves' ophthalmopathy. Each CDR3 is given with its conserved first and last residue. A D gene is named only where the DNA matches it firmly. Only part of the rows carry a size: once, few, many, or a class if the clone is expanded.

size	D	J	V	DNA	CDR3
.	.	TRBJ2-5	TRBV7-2	TGTGCCAGCAGCTTTGGACCCGAGACCCAGTACTTC	CASSFGPETQYF
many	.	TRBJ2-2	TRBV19	TGTGCCAGTAGTATGGCCGGGGCGAACACCGGGGAGCTGTTTTTT	CASSMAGANTGELFF
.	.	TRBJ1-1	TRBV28	TGTGCCAGCAGTTCGAGGATGACTGGTGCTTTCTTT	CASSSRMTGAFF
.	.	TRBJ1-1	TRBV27	TGTGCCAGCAGTTTATCAGCCGGGGAAGCTTTCTTT	CASSLSAGEAFF
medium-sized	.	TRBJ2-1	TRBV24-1	TGTGCCACCAGTGAGGCCGGGCCATACAATGAGCAGTTCTTC	CATSEAGPYNEQFF
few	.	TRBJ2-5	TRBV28	TGTGCCAGCAGTTTGCGGGGACAGCCCCAAGAGACCCAGTACTTC	CASSLRGQPQETQYF
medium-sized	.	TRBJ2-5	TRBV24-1	TGTGCCACCAGTGCCGCGACGGGACAAGAGACCCAGTACTTC	CATSAATGQETQYF
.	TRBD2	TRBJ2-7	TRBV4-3	TGCGCCAGCAGCCAACTTACGGGACTAGCGGGAGCAGACGAGCAGTACTTC	CASSQLTGLAGADEQYF
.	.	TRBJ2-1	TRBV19	TGTGCCAGTACCCGGGGGATAAGCTACAATGAGCAGTTCTTC	CASTRGISYNEQFF
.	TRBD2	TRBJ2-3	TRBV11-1	TGTGCCAGCAGCTTAGCGGGACTGGAGGGAGGGACGCAGTATTTT	CASSLAGLEGGTQYF
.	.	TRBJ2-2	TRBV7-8	TGTGCCAACAGAACAGTGGGAGCGAACACCGGGGAGCTGTTTTTT	CANRTVGANTGELFF
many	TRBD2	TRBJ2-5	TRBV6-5	TGTGCCAGCAGTGGGAAGGGACTAGCGGAGACCCAGTACTTC	CASSGKGLAETQYF
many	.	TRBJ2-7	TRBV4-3	TGCGCCAGCAGCCAAGGGGGCTCCTACGAGCAGTACTTC	CASSQGGSYEQYF
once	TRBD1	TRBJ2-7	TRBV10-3	TGTGCCATCAGTGCCACGGGACAGGGGGGTTCTAACTACGAGCAGTACTTC	CAISATGQGGSNYEQYF
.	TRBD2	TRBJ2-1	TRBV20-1	TGCAGTATTCGTAGCGGGAGCCCGATCTTC	CSIRSGSPIF
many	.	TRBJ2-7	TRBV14	TGTGCCAGCAGCCCTGGGATGGCGGGACGTTTTTACGAGCAGTACTTC	CASSPGMAGRFYEQYF
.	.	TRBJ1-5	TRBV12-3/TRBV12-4	TGTGCCAGCAGTTTTTATCTGGGACGGGGCAATCAGCCCCAGCATTTT	CASSFYLGRGNQPQHF
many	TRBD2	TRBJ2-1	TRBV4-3	TGCGCCAGCAGCCAGGGCCTCGGGCTAGCGGGAAATTACAATGAGCAGTTCTTC	CASSQGLGLAGNYNEQFF
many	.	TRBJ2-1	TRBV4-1	TGCGCCAGCAGCCCGACCCACGGTGGGGACAATGAGCAGTTCTTC	CASSPTHGGDNEQFF
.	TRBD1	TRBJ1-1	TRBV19	TGTGCCAGTCAGAAGGGGGCGCAGACGAACACTGAAGCTTTCTTT	CASQKGAQTNTEAFF
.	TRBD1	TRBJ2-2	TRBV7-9	TGTGCCAGCAGCCGGACAGGGGAACGCGGGGAGCTGTTTTTT	CASSRTGERGELFF